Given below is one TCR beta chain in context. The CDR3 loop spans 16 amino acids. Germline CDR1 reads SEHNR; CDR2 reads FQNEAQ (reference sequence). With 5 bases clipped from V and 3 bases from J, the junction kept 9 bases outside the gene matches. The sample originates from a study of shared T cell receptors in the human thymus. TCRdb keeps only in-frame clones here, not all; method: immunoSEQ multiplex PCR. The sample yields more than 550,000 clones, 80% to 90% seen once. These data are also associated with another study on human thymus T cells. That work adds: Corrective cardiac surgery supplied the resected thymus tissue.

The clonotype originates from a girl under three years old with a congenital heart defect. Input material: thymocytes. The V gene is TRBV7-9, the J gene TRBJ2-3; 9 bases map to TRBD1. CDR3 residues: CASSKGDREGTDTQYF. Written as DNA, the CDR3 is TGTGCCAGCAGCAAAGGGGACAGGGAGGGTACAGATACGCAGTATTTT. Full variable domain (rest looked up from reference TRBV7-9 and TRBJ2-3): DTGVSQNPRHKITKRGQNVTFRCDPISEHNRLYWYRQTLGQGPEFLTYFQNEAQLEKSRLLSDRFSAERPKGSFSTLEIQRTEQGDSAMYLCASSKGDREGTDTQYFGPGTRLTVL.